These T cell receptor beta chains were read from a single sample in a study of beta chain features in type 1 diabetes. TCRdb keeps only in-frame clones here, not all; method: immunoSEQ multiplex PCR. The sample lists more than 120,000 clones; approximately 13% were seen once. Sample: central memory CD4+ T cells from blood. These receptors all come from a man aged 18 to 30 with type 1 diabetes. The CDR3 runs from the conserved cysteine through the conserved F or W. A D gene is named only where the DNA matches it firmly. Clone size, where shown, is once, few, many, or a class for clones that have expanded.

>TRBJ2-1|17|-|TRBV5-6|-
TGTGCCAGCAATCGAGGGTATTTTGAGAGCTCCTACAATGAGCAGTTCTTC
CASNRGYFESSYNEQFF
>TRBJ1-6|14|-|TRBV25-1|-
TGTGCCAGCAGTGAAGGGAGTGGGGGTTCACCCCTCCACTTT
CASSEGSGGSPLHF
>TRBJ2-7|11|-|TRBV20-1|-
TGCAGTGCTAGAGATCGCGACGAGCAGTACTTC
CSARDRDEQYF
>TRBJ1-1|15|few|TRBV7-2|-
TGTGCCAGCAGCTTAGGCGCCAGCTTGAACACTGAAGCTTTCTTT
CASSLGASLNTEAFF
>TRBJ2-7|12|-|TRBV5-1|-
TGCGCCAGCAGCACGGACAGCTACGAGCAGTACTTC
CASSTDSYEQYF
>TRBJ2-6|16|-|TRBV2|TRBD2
TGTGCCATCATGAGCGGGGGCCACTCTGGGGCCAACGTCCTGACTTTC
CAIMSGGHSGANVLTF
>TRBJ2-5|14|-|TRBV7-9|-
TGTGCCAGCAGCGCAGCTCAGAACCAAGAGACCCAGTACTTC
CASSAAQNQETQYF
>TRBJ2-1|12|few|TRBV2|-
TGTGCCAGCAGTGAAGACTCAGTAAAACAGTTCTTC
CASSEDSVKQFF
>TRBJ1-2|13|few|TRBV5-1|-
TGCGCCAGCAGCCGCCAGAGGACGGATGGCTACACCTTC
CASSRQRTDGYTF
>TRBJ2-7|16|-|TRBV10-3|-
TGTGCCATCAGTGTCTCCGGGACGACATACTCCTACGAGCAGTACTTC
CAISVSGTTYSYEQYF
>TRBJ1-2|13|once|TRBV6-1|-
TGTGCCAGCAGAAGGGCCGTGACGAGCGGCTACACCTTC
CASRRAVTSGYTF
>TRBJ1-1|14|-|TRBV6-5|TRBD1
TGTGCCAGCAGTACACAGGGGACGAACACTGAAGCTTTCTTT
CASSTQGTNTEAFF
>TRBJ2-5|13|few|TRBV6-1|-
TGTGCCAGCAGTTTAGGAGGGGTGGAGACCCAGTACTTC
CASSLGGVETQYF
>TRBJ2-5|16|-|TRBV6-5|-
TGTGCCAGCAGTTACCGGGGAACGGGGCAACAAGAGACCCAGTACTTC
CASSYRGTGQQETQYF
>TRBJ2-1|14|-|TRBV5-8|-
TGTGCCAGTGGACAGTGGAGCTCCTACAATGAGCAGTTCTTC
CASGQWSSYNEQFF
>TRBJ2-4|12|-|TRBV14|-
TGTGCCAGCAGCCAAGCCAAAAACATTCAGTACTTC
CASSQAKNIQYF
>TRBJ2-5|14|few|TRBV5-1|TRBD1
TGCGCCAGCAGCGCGGGACAGGGGGAAGAGACCCAGTACTTC
CASSAGQGEETQYF
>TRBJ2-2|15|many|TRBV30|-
TGTGCCTGTGTGCCGCGCCCATTGAGCACCGGGGAGCTGTTTTTT
CACVPRPLSTGELFF
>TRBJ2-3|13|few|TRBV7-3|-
TGTGCCAGCAGCTACGCGGGTGGGGATACGCAGTATTTT
CASSYAGGDTQYF
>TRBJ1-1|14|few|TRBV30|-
TGTGCCTGGGTAGGGCCAGGGACGAACACTGAAGCTTTCTTT
CAWVGPGTNTEAFF
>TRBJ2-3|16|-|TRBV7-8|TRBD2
TGTGCCAGCAGCTTAGTCCCGGGACTAGAGGCAGATACGCAGTATTTT
CASSLVPGLEADTQYF
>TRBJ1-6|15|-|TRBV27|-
TGTGCCAGCAGTATACTTTACTCCTATAATTCACCCCTCCACTTT
CASSILYSYNSPLHF
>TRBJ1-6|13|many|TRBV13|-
TGTGCCAGCAGCTTGGGATCTAATTCACCCCTCCACTTT
CASSLGSNSPLHF
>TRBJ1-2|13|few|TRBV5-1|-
TGCGCCAGCAGCCCCGAGGGGGACTATGGCTACACCTTC
CASSPEGDYGYTF
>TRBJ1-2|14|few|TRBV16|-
TGTGCCAGCAGCCAAACGACGGCTCAATATGGCTACACCTTC
CASSQTTAQYGYTF
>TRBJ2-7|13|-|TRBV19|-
TGTGCCAGTAGTATACGTCGGGAATACGAGCAGTACTTC
CASSIRREYEQYF
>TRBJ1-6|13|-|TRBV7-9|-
TGTGCCAGCGGTGAGAATTTTGATTCACCCCTCCACTTT
CASGENFDSPLHF
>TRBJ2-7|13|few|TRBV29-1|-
TGCAGCGTTCGAGAGGGAGCGGTCTACGAGCAGTACTTC
CSVREGAVYEQYF
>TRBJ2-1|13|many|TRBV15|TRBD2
TGTGCCACCAGCAGCCTAGCGGTTAATGAGCAGTTCTTC
CATSSLAVNEQFF
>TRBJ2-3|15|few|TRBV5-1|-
TGCGCCAGCAGCTTGGAGATCGGGGCCATAGATACGCAGTATTTT
CASSLEIGAIDTQYF
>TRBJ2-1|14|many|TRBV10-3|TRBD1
TGTGCCATCAGTGGTGGACAGGGTAGGAATGAGCAGTTCTTC
CAISGGQGRNEQFF
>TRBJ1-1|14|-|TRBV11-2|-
TGTGCCAGCAGCTTAGATCAAGTGAACACTGAAGCTTTCTTT
CASSLDQVNTEAFF
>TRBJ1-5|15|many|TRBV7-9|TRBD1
TGTGCCAGCAGTCCGGACAGGGGCGGCAATCAGCCCCAGCATTTT
CASSPDRGGNQPQHF
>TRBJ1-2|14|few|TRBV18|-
TGTGCCAGCTCACCACTATTAGACACCGATGGCTACACCTTC
CASSPLLDTDGYTF
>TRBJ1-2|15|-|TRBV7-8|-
TGTGCCAGCAGCAGGGGGGAGTTGGGTAACTATGGCTACACCTTC
CASSRGELGNYGYTF
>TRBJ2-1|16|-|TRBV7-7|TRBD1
TGTGCCAGCAGCCCTGGGACAGGGGGCGCCTACAATGAGCAGTTCTTC
CASSPGTGGAYNEQFF
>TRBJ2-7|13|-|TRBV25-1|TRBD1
TGTGCCAGCAGTGACGGGACAGCTTACGAGCAGTACTTC
CASSDGTAYEQYF
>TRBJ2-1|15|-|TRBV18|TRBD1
TGTGCCAGCTCACGCGGACAGGGCTTCGTGGTTGAGCAGTTCTTC
CASSRGQGFVVEQFF
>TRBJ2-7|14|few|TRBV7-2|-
TGTGCCAGCAGCTTGGGACCCGGTAGCTACGAGCAGTACTTC
CASSLGPGSYEQYF
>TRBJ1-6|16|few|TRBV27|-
TGTGCCAGCAGTTTGGGGCAGGGCCTTGTTAGTTCACCCCTCCACTTT
CASSLGQGLVSSPLHF
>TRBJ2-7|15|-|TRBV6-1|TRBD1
TGTGCCAGCAGTAGCACCGGGACAGGGGTCTACGAGCAGTACTTC
CASSSTGTGVYEQYF
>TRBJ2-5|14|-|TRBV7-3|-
TGTGCCAGCAGCGTCGGACAGCCTGAAGAGACCCAGTACTTC
CASSVGQPEETQYF
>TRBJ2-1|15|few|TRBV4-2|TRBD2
TGTGCCAGCAGCCAGTTTGCGGGGGGAATCAATGAGCAGTTCTTC
CASSQFAGGINEQFF
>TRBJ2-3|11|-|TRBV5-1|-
TGCGCCAGCAGCTTGGTAGGGCTTCTGAATTTT
CASSLVGLLNF
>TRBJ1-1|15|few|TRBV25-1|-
TGTGCCAGCAGTGAACTCGGCCAGGGTTCGACTGAAGCTTTCTTT
CASSELGQGSTEAFF
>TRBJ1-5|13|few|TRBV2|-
TGTGCCAGCAGCCAGGGGATGGATCAGCCCCAGCATTTT
CASSQGMDQPQHF
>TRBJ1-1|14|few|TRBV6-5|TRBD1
TGTGCCAGCAGTCTCGGGACAGGGCACACTGAAGCTTTCTTT
CASSLGTGHTEAFF
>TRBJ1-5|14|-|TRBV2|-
TGTGCCAGCCTCAAGGGACGAGGGAATCAGCCCCAGCATTTT
CASLKGRGNQPQHF
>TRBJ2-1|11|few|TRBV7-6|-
TGTGCCAGCAGCTACGACAATGAGCAGTTCTTC
CASSYDNEQFF
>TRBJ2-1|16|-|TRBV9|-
TGTGCCAGCAGCGTAGACTTAGCTATAGCTACCAATGAGCAGTTCTTC
CASSVDLAIATNEQFF